This T cell receptor beta chain was profiled in a study of CD8 T cells in ankylosing spondylitis. This CDR3 is 21 amino acids long. V lost 5 bases to trimming and J lost 0 bases, with 29 bases between them. Germline-derived CDR1 and CDR2 are SGHAT and FQDESV (reference sequence). Each CDR3 protein gets one entry after TCRdb re-called the 5' RACE reads with MiXCR. The sample contains 150,000 to 250,000 distinct CDR3 sequences, more than 10% of which appear only once. The sequence was collected from a male donor with ankylosing spondylitis or in good health (not recorded which). The sequencing input was blood, either unsorted or a sorted T cell fraction (not recorded which). The rearrangement uses TRBV11-1 and TRBJ2-1, with D possibly matching TRBD2 (5 bases). The CDR3 coding sequence is TGTGCCAGCAGCCATTATCGGGATCCAGACTACATTACTAGCTCCTACAATGAGCAGTTCTTC. Translation gives CASSHYRDPDYITSSYNEQFF.